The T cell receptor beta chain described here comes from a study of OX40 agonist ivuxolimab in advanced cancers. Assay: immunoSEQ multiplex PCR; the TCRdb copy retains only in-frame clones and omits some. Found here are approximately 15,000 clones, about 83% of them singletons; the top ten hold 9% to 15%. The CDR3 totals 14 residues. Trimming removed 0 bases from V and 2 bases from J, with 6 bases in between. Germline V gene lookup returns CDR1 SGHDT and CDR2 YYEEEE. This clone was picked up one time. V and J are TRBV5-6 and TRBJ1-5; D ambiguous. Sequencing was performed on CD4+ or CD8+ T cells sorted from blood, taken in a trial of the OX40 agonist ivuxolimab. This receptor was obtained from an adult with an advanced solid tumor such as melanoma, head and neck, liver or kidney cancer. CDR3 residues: CASSLGGGNQPQHF. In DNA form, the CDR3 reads TGTGCCAGCAGCTTGGGTGGGGGCAATCAGCCCCAGCATTTT.